Sequencing of this T cell receptor (beta chain) was carried out in a study of blood T cell repertoires in COVID-19. For the study at large: In each case, the material was cDNA or gDNA derived from T cells, B-cell-depleted T cells, or PBMCs.

Profiled with immunoSEQ multiplex PCR; TCRdb holds only in-frame clones, not every one. The sample contains about 210,000 clones, around four fifths of which appear only once. Trimming took off 3 bases at V and 0 bases at J, with 8 bases between the two ends. The CDR3 length is 14 residues. CDR1 is KGHSH, CDR2 LQKENI, per germline. The sample taken for sequencing was peripheral blood. V is TRBV18 and J is TRBJ1-1, with D possibly TRBD1 on 6 matching bases. The sequence was obtained from a man in his fifties with active or convalescent COVID-19. The CDR3 is CASSPDRLNTEAFF. The CDR3, as DNA: TGTGCCAGCTCACCCGACAGGTTGAACACTGAAGCTTTCTTT.